A selection of T cell receptor beta chains follows, all from one sample in a study of blood T cells in healthy people across ages. In TCRdb, the 5' RACE reads were re-called with MiXCR into one record per CDR3 protein. The sample carries approximately 1.5 million distinct CDR3 sequences, less than 45% recorded once. The sample comprised blood. The receptors come from a woman aged 18-29 years in good health. Each CDR3 is given with its conserved first and last residue. Fields, in order: CDR3 protein, CDR3 DNA, clone size, CDR3 length, V gene, J gene, D gene. D genes are given only for firm matches. Size values are once, few and many counts, or a class for expanded clones, and some rows have none.

CASTKWETQYF	TGTGCCAGCACCAAGTGGGAGACCCAGTACTTC	few	11	TRBV6-2/TRBV6-3	TRBJ2-5	-
CAHGTQMNTEAFF	TGTGCCCACGGGACACAGATGAACACTGAAGCTTTCTTT	few	13	TRBV30	TRBJ1-1	-
CSARPYSNQPQHF	TGCAGTGCTAGACCGTATAGCAATCAGCCCCAGCATTTT	few	13	TRBV20-1	TRBJ1-5	-
CASISERTSPYNEQFF	TGCGCCAGCATCTCCGAAAGGACTAGCCCCTACAATGAGCAGTTCTTC	few	16	TRBV5-1	TRBJ2-1	TRBD2
CSARDPLAGAETQYF	TGCAGTGCTAGAGATCCACTAGCGGGAGCTGAGACCCAGTACTTC	-	15	TRBV20-1	TRBJ2-5	TRBD2
CASSYRGVNTQYF	TGTGCCAGCAGTTACCGGGGAGTAAATACGCAGTATTTT	-	13	TRBV12-3/TRBV12-4	TRBJ2-3	-
CASSLAASRSSYNEQYF	TGTGCCAGCAGCTTAGCGGCTAGCAGGAGCTCCTACAATGAGCAGTACTTC	-	17	TRBV7-9	TRBJ2-7	-
CASSLLWSSYNEQFF	TGTGCCAGCAGCTTACTTTGGAGCTCCTACAATGAGCAGTTCTTC	-	15	TRBV7-8	TRBJ2-1	-
CASSITQGASSGTQFF	TGTGCCAGCAGCATCACACAGGGGGCGTCTAGCGGGACCCAGTTCTTC	few	16	TRBV11-3	TRBJ2-1	-
CASSQDVRQNQETQFF	TGCGCCAGCAGCCAAGATGTAAGGCAGAACCAAGAGACCCAGTTCTTC	-	16	TRBV4-3	TRBJ2-1	-
CASSITIPQTQYF	TGTGCCAGCAGTATAACTATTCCCCAGACCCAGTACTTC	-	13	TRBV28	TRBJ2-5	-
CASSLSPSPTFSYEQFF	TGTGCCAGCAGTTTATCCCCCAGCCCGACATTTTCCTACGAGCAGTTCTTC	-	17	TRBV27	TRBJ2-1	-
CASSVELAGDTQYF	TGTGCCAGCAGCGTAGAACTAGCGGGAGATACGCAGTATTTT	-	14	TRBV9	TRBJ2-3	TRBD2
CASSYGRNEQFF	TGTGCCAGCAGCTACGGGAGGAATGAGCAGTTCTTC	once	12	TRBV11-2	TRBJ2-1	TRBD2
CATSDDTGCTGELFF	TGTGCCACCAGTGATGATACAGGGTGCACCGGGGAGCTGTTTTTT	-	15	TRBV24-1	TRBJ2-2	-
CSAVAVAGGPFNEQFF	TGCAGTGCAGTGGCCGTAGCGGGAGGGCCTTTCAATGAGCAGTTCTTC	once	16	TRBV20-1	TRBJ2-1	TRBD2
CASSSGTGWDYGYTF	TGTGCCAGCAGCTCCGGGACAGGGTGGGACTATGGCTACACCTTC	-	15	TRBV7-2	TRBJ1-2	TRBD1
CASSLFTDRHETQYF	TGTGCCAGCAGTTTATTCACGGACAGGCACGAGACCCAGTACTTC	few	15	TRBV12-3/TRBV12-4	TRBJ2-5	TRBD1
CASSLRGVRANYGYTF	TGTGCCAGCAGCCTCCGAGGGGTGAGAGCTAACTATGGCTACACCTTC	-	16	TRBV7-2	TRBJ1-2	-
CASSPRQGYQETQYF	TGTGCCAGCAGCCCCCGACAGGGTTACCAAGAGACCCAGTACTTC	-	15	TRBV12-3/TRBV12-4	TRBJ2-5	TRBD1
CASSQDFWANQPQHF	TGCGCCAGCAGCCAAGATTTTTGGGCGAATCAGCCCCAGCATTTT	-	15	TRBV4-3	TRBJ1-5	-
CSARDPSGGGETQYF	TGCAGTGCTAGAGATCCTAGCGGGGGGGGCGAGACCCAGTACTTC	-	15	TRBV20-1	TRBJ2-5	TRBD2
CASSPDHSGELFF	TGTGCCAGCAGTCCGGACCATTCCGGGGAGCTGTTTTTT	-	13	TRBV12-3/TRBV12-4	TRBJ2-2	-
CAGSLGRGPYNEQFF	TGTGCCGGCAGCCTGGGGAGGGGGCCTTACAATGAGCAGTTCTTC	-	15	TRBV11-2	TRBJ2-1	-
CASSSDSGYTF	TGTGCCAGCAGCTCAGATTCTGGCTACACCTTC	few	11	TRBV9	TRBJ1-2	-
CATSDGPRGTTTDTQYF	TGTGCCACCAGTGATGGGCCTAGGGGGACCACCACAGATACGCAGTATTTT	-	17	TRBV24-1	TRBJ2-3	-
CASSFGPGGGYTF	TGTGCCAGCAGCTTCGGCCCAGGAGGTGGCTACACCTTC	-	13	TRBV5-6	TRBJ1-2	-
CASSLNRESEAFF	TGTGCCAGCTCCCTCAACCGAGAGTCTGAAGCTTTCTTT	-	13	TRBV27	TRBJ1-1	-
CASSLGLGRGLYGYTF	TGTGCCAGCAGCTTAGGTCTTGGCAGGGGACTCTATGGCTACACCTTC	few	16	TRBV7-2	TRBJ1-2	-
CASAGTGAALNTEAFF	TGTGCCAGCGCCGGGACAGGGGCCGCGTTGAACACTGAAGCTTTCTTT	-	16	TRBV21-1	TRBJ1-1	-
CASSYNLAGGYNEQFF	TGTGCCAGCAGCTACAATCTAGCGGGGGGCTACAATGAGCAGTTCTTC	-	16	TRBV7-6	TRBJ2-1	TRBD2
CAISGGSWTDTQYF	TGTGCCATCAGTGGAGGTAGCTGGACAGATACGCAGTATTTT	-	14	TRBV10-3	TRBJ2-3	-
CAIRGKEGARDYGYTF	TGTGCCATCAGGGGGAAGGAGGGTGCCAGAGACTATGGCTACACCTTC	-	16	TRBV10-3	TRBJ1-2	-
CSALPDRERELFF	TGCAGCGCCCTTCCTGACAGGGAGCGGGAGCTGTTTTTT	-	13	TRBV29-1	TRBJ2-2	TRBD1
CASSQVHWGSSYNEQFF	TGTGCCAGCAGCCAAGTCCATTGGGGGAGCTCCTACAATGAGCAGTTCTTC	few	17	TRBV14	TRBJ2-1	-
CASSYSMDTEAFF	TGTGCCAGCAGTTACTCCATGGACACTGAAGCTTTCTTT	-	13	TRBV6-2/TRBV6-3	TRBJ1-1	-
CASSQDRGPGDYYEQYF	TGTGCCAGCAGCCAAGATCGGGGTCCGGGGGATTACTACGAGCAGTACTTC	few	17	TRBV3-1	TRBJ2-7	-
CASSKKGGVQNEQFF	TGTGCCAGCAGCAAGAAAGGCGGAGTACAGAATGAGCAGTTCTTC	few	15	TRBV21-1	TRBJ2-1	-
CASSTGELKQFF	TGTGCCAGCAGCACTGGCGAGTTGAAGCAGTTCTTC	-	12	TRBV7-9	TRBJ2-1	-
CSSSLRGGTNVLTF	TGTTCCAGCAGCTTGAGAGGAGGGACCAACGTCCTGACTTTC	-	14	TRBV7-2	TRBJ2-6	-
CASSQDGTSGSGFFNEQFF	TGTGCCAGCAGCCAAGACGGGACTAGCGGGAGCGGTTTTTTCAATGAGCAGTTCTTC	-	19	TRBV4-2	TRBJ2-1	TRBD2